This T cell receptor beta chain comes out of a study of cytomegalovirus exposure and HLA in healthy donors. Study-wide points: It was assumed in the presence/absence analyses that sequencing depth was roughly uniform across donors. TCR sequences were mostly rare, though some public TCRs occurred in many donors. The authors considered a cluster of highly shared sequence variants likely to be a sequencing artifact.

Regarding this clone: Its antigen is still unknown.

Vbeta (60) and Jbeta (13) primers were used in the PCR. Methods used by the authors: It was a later analysis that counted approximately 81 million unique TCR beta chains, of which 8.5 million to 12 million were shared. The assay was immunoSEQ multiplex PCR, and TCRdb's table has in-frame clones only and misses some. The V and J calls and clone size were taken over from that table, and D and trimming were inferred from the DNA. In the table there are 220,000 or so clones, 79% of which are singletons. This TCR was recovered from a man in his fifties in good health and CMV-seronegative. Sequences were obtained from PBMCs.

CDR3 in amino acids: CASSYSRNEQFF. The CDR3, as DNA: TGTGCCAGCAGTTACTCGAGGAATGAGCAGTTCTTC. This chain joins TRBV6-5 and TRBJ2-1; D is unclear. The ends were cut back, 0 bases at V and 7 bases at J, with 4 bases in the middle. The CDR3 contains 12 residues. Germline V CDR1 and CDR2: MNHEY, SVGAGI.